The entry below describes one TCR beta chain. The antigen it recognizes is unknown. Nothing much larger sits one base from this clone, and base qualities are not available. This record comes from a study of blood T cell repertoires in COVID-19 (dated by TCRdb to 2020 to 2021). For context, the study as a whole: The collaborator samples originated in the United States, Italy and Spain and spanned the acute and convalescent phases of COVID-19. Where available, HLA class I and class II types were taken from metadata supplied by the sample provider and were not determined by assay-based typing. The repertoires were released in a freely available public database meant as a resource for research on the immune response to SARS-CoV-2. Subjects who had been exposed to COVID-19, were actively infected with it, or had recovered from it provided the deeply sampled blood TCRbeta repertoires that made up the dataset. Samples were obtained from the ongoing ImmuneRACE study (first 160 participants) and from some 1,200 subjects provided by 6 global collaborators. The material from the prospective study consisted of cDNA or gDNA derived from T cells, B-cell-depleted T cells, or PBMCs. The sample metadata nearly always contained a de-identified subject ID, COVID-19 status, age in years and sex.

Trimming takes 2 bases from V and 9 bases from J, and the germline ends sit 20 bases apart. The CDR3 measures 16 amino acids from cysteine to phenylalanine. Just the 48-base CDR3 DNA is kept, in frame starting at base 1. CDR1 and CDR2, looked up from the germline V gene, are LGHNA and YSLEER. Points the paper makes about the study in general: The amount of clinical and demographic metadata varied by source and participant and was provided uncurated.

Whole blood was collected in K2EDTA tubes by collaborating institutions according to the institutions' own protocols. For TCRbeta analysis, collaborators shipped samples in one of three forms: frozen whole blood, isolated PBMCs, or DNA extracted from either of those sample types. The immunoSEQ Assay, a bias-controlled multiplex PCR, was used to amplify TCRbeta CDR3 regions from genomic DNA. The authors' pipeline ran thus. Nucleated cell counts per sample were estimated from amplification of reference gene primers within the assay. To quantify the absolute abundance of each unique TCRbeta CDR3 rearrangement, sequence reads were collapsed and filtered. For each sample, productive Simpson clonality was calculated as the square root of Simpson's diversity index over productive rearrangements. TCRdb's version of the immuneACCESS table is confined to in-frame rearrangements and falls short of the full clone set. An unresolved V gene accounts for under half of the shortfall where checked; the remainder is of unknown origin. V and J calls and clone size come straight from that table; D and trimming were deduced from the DNA. The sample table shows some 200,000 clones, and roughly 84% are seen once. The ten largest clones represent 15% to 20% of the sample.

Recombination connected TRBV4-3 to TRBJ2-1, with a weak D call of TRBD1 (5 bases match). This receptor was taken from a woman over 75 with active or convalescent COVID-19. Material for sequencing was peripheral blood. The nucleotide sequence is given as TGCGCCAGCAGCCAAAAGGGGTCTGGAGCTCTAGGTGAGCAGTTCTTC. Its translation reads: CASSQKGSGALGEQFF.